Below, 8 T cell receptor beta chains from the same sample are listed, as sequenced in a study of shared clonotypes between healthy human individuals. The assay was immunoSEQ multiplex PCR, and TCRdb's table has in-frame clones only and misses some. Of approximately 2.5 million clones listed, around nine tenths are singletons. Sequenced sample: naive CD4+ T cells sorted from blood. Subset denoted: CD45RA+ positively selected. The source of these receptors is a man between 18 and 29 years old in good health.

This chain uses TRBV6-6 with TRBJ2-7; 9 bases agree with TRBD2. CDR3 length: 15 amino acids. With 5 bases clipped from V and 2 bases from J, the junction kept 7 bases outside the gene matches. Germline loops: CDR1 MNHNY, CDR2 SVGAGI (reference sequence). The CDR3 sequence is CASSRLAETTYEQYF. CDR3 bases: TGTGCCAGCAGTCGACTAGCGGAGACGACCTACGAGCAGTACTTC.

Notes on this clone: Other DNA sequences in this specimen translate into the identical CDR3. The rearrangement joins TRBV9 to TRBJ2-7; TRBD1 might be the D (5 bases). Trimming took off 1 base at V and 4 bases at J, with 9 bases between the two ends. The CDR3 totals 13 residues. CDR1 and CDR2 from the germline V gene are SGDLS and YYNGEE. CDR3 sequence (DNA): TGTGCCAGCAGCGTAACAGGCAGTTACGAGCAGTACTTC. This encodes CASSVTGSYEQYF.

The chain carries TRBV6-5 and TRBJ2-7; 11 bases match TRBD2. The length of the CDR3 is 15 residues. V lost 5 bases, J lost 6 bases, and 9 bases stayed unmatched. Per germline, CDR1 MNHEY and CDR2 SVGAGI. The CDR3 DNA reads TGTGCCAGCAGTAAACTAGCGGGGGTTAAGGCCGAGCAGTACTTC. It specifies CASSKLAGVKAEQYF.

This chain links TRBV16 with TRBJ1-2; 7 bases fit TRBD1. V was pared by 7 bases and J by 2 bases, with 10 bases of the junction left unmatched. This CDR3 comprises 15 residues. Per the germline V gene, CDR1 is KGHSY and CDR2 is FQNENV. Written as DNA, the CDR3 is TGTGCCAGCACCTGGAGACAGGGCCTCAACTATGGCTACACCTTC. Protein product: CASTWRQGLNYGYTF.

CDR3 coding DNA: TGTGCCAGTAGTATCGGGGGACTAGCGAATGAGCAGTTCTTC. Residues: CASSIGGLANEQFF. The V gene is TRBV19, the J gene TRBJ2-1, with TRBD2 matching 10 bases. Germline values: CDR1 LNHDA, CDR2 SQIVND (reference sequence). This CDR3 has 14 amino acids. V dropped 3 bases and J dropped 7; count of bases not matched to a gene: 3.

The chain links TRBV5-6 to TRBJ2-7; 9 positions agree with TRBD2. With 0 bases clipped from V and 3 bases from J, the junction kept 7 bases outside the gene matches. Germline assignment: CDR1 SGHDT and CDR2 YYEEEE. This CDR3 has 16 amino acids. Here the CDR3 reads CASSLGKRGAYYEQYF. Written as DNA, the CDR3 is TGTGCCAGCAGCTTGGGGAAGCGGGGGGCTTACTACGAGCAGTACTTC.

V gene TRBV5-4 combines with J gene TRBJ1-2; 11 nucleotides agree with TRBD1. V was pared by 0 bases and J by 4 bases, with 5 bases of the junction left unmatched. CDR3 length: 16 amino acids. Germline CDR1 and CDR2: SGHNT and YYREEE (reference sequence). CDR3 nucleotides: TGTGCCAGCAGCTTGGTAGGACAGGGGGCGAGCTATGGCTACACCTTC. This codes for CASSLVGQGASYGYTF.

The chain combines TRBV4-1 with TRBJ2-3; 11 positions agree with TRBD1. Per the germline V gene, CDR1 is MGHRA and CDR2 is YSYEKL. The junction had 8 bases not matched to a gene; V was cut back by 2 bases and J by 10 bases. The CDR3 extends over 15 amino acids. DNA for the CDR3: TGCGCCAGCAGCCAACTCGACCGGGACAGGGGGGCGCAGTATTTT. Translating it yields CASSQLDRDRGAQYF.